This T cell receptor (beta chain) is drawn from a study of technical replicates of blood from several donors. The repertoire was sequenced with immunoSEQ multiplex PCR; TCRdb's copy has only in-frame clones and lacks some. The sample has 65,000 to 85,000 clones; just under 95% are singletons. V lost 0 bases to trimming and J lost 5 bases, with 19 bases between them. The germline V gene encodes CDR1 LGHNA and CDR2 YNFKEQ. The CDR3 consists of 17 residues. The origin of this receptor is a human donor in good health. The chain employs TRBV4-2 and TRBJ1-2; D is perhaps TRBD1 (6 bases). Sequences were obtained from T cells isolated from PBMCs. The CDR3 spells CASSQDGTGTTFYGYTF. The CDR3 DNA follows: TGTGCCAGCAGCCAAGATGGAACAGGGACAACCTTTTATGGCTACACCTTC.